This T cell receptor (beta chain) was sequenced for a study of cytomegalovirus exposure and HLA in healthy donors. Study-wide points: A subsequent analysis found that TCR clusters from the first cohort also tended to co-occur in the 120 or so validation repertoires, with 90% to 95% of cluster scores above 0.

Profiled with immunoSEQ multiplex PCR; TCRdb holds only in-frame clones, not every one. Here the sample spans approximately 270,000 clones, less than 90% being singletons. With regard to this clone: Its antigen is not identified.

The germline gives CDR1 LNHDA, CDR2 SQIVND (reference sequence). With V trimmed by 5 bases and J by 4 bases, 2 bases remained unmatched. The CDR3 is 13 residues long. What was sequenced was PBMCs. The receptor was derived from a young man in good health and CMV-seropositive. The J gene is TRBJ1-2, the V gene TRBV19; 9 bases are shared with TRBD1. As DNA, the CDR3 is TGTGCCAGTAGTTGGACAGGGGTCTATGGCTACACCTTC. Protein: CASSWTGVYGYTF.